What follows are 25 T cell receptor beta chains derived from one specimen sequenced in a study of blood T cells in healthy people across ages. Together with a sample-barcoded 5' primer, a J-beta primer mix was included in a second PCR lasting roughly 6 to 12 cycles. Via MiXCR, TCRdb re-called the 5' RACE reads, giving one row per CDR3 protein. The repertoire holds about 1 million distinct CDR3 sequences, with around 45% as singletons. The source material was blood. The receptors here all came from an older woman in good health.

The genes are TRBV5-1 and TRBJ2-6; D might be TRBD2 (6 bases). In germline, CDR1 is SGHRS, CDR2 YFSETQ. V dropped 0 bases and J dropped 3 bases, with 10 bases sitting between them. This CDR3 has 16 residues. The CDR3 DNA follows: TGCGCCAGCAGCTTGGGTACGGGAGTTGGGGCCAACGTCCTGACTTTC. Protein sequence: CASSLGTGVGANVLTF.

This clonotype turned up a few times. The rearrangement joins TRBV12-3 or TRBV12-4 to TRBJ1-2; tentatively, D is TRBD1 (5 bases). There are 15 residues in the CDR3. V was clipped by 4 bases and J by 4 bases, with 16 bases between them. In DNA form, the CDR3 reads TGTGCCAGCAGTTACACCGGGACTCGGCCCTATGGCTACACCTTC. It encodes CASSYTGTRPYGYTF.

The chain is built from TRBV5-1 and TRBJ2-7; 9 bases line up with TRBD1. The CDR3 covers 15 residues. V dropped 2 bases and J dropped 2; count of bases not matched to a gene: 5. Looked up from germline, CDR1 is SGHRS and CDR2 is YFSETQ. This CDR3 reads CASSLTTGGAYEQYF. CDR3 bases: TGCGCCAGCAGCTTAACGACAGGGGGGGCCTACGAGCAGTACTTC.

Comment on this clonotype: A read error is possible here, since a much larger clone lies one base away. The V and J genes are TRBV6-2 or TRBV6-3 and TRBJ2-3; perhaps TRBD1 as D (5 bases). CDR1 and CDR2 from the germline V gene are MNHEY and SVGEGT. Trimming removed 6 bases at V and 3 bases at J, with 10 bases between. CDR3 size: 13 residues. The CDR3 loop reads CASSWGLTDTQYF. The DNA for the CDR3 is TGTGCCAGCAGCTGGGGCCTGACAGATACGCAGTATTTT.

A few counts support this clonotype. The V gene is TRBV5-1, the J gene TRBJ2-7; 7 bases are a match to TRBD2. V shed 1 base, J shed 4 bases, and the junction held 2 bases outside the gene matches. Germline V gives CDR1 SGHRS, CDR2 YFSETQ. CDR3 length equals 13 residues. The CDR3 is CASSLREDYEQYF. In DNA form, the CDR3 reads TGCGCCAGCAGCTTGCGGGAGGATTACGAGCAGTACTTC.

This clonotype has a count of ten or more. The chain uses TRBV5-1 and TRBJ2-7, with TRBD1 matching over 7 bases. The germline gives CDR1 SGHRS, CDR2 YFSETQ. The CDR3 covers 15 residues. The V and J ends lost 0 bases and 3 bases, in that order; junction bases with no gene match: 6. DNA for the CDR3: TGCGCCAGCAGCTTGGACATGGGACAGAGCTACGAGCAGTACTTC. It specifies CASSLDMGQSYEQYF.

The chain joins TRBV10-3 to TRBJ1-2; D unresolved. Germline values: CDR1 ENHRY, CDR2 SYGVKD. Trimming shortened V by 4 bases and J by 3 bases, and 9 bases separated the two germline ends. The CDR3 has 13 residues. The chain's CDR3 is CAISVRSDYGYTF. CDR3 DNA sequence: TGTGCCATCAGTGTTCGGAGCGACTATGGCTACACCTTC.

V is TRBV10-3 and J is TRBJ2-7, with D unresolved. Germline V gene sequence: CDR1 ENHRY, CDR2 SYGVKD. V shed 6 bases and J shed 0 bases, with 6 bases lying between them. There are 12 residues in the CDR3. The chain's CDR3 is CAIRGLSYEQYF. CDR3 sequence (DNA): TGTGCCATCAGGGGCCTCTCCTACGAGCAGTACTTC.

The genes are TRBV9 and TRBJ2-1; 9 bases line up with TRBD1. Germline CDR1 SGDLS, CDR2 YYNGEE. J lost 0 bases, V lost 3 bases, and 7 bases had no gene match. The CDR3 extends over 17 amino acids. For the CDR3, the DNA is TGTGCCAGCAGCGACAATTCGGACAGGGGCTCCTACAATGAGCAGTTCTTC. Its translation is CASSDNSDRGSYNEQFF.

This clonotype was picked up a small number of times. The chain links TRBV20-1 to TRBJ2-3; possible D gene TRBD2, 5 bases. The CDR3 has 15 amino acids. V was pared by 4 bases and J by 0 bases, with 14 bases between. Germline V gene data show CDR1 as DFQATT and CDR2 as SNEGSKA (reference sequence). CDR3 sequence reads: CSAKVLLESTDTQYF. The CDR3 DNA is TGCAGTGCTAAAGTATTACTAGAGAGCACAGATACGCAGTATTTT.

This CDR3 reads CASSEGLVAYEQYF. CDR3 sequence (DNA): TGTGCCAGCAGTGAGGGGCTAGTGGCCTACGAGCAGTACTTC. The chain uses TRBV2 and TRBJ2-7; maybe TRBD1 (5 bases). The CDR3 loop spans 14 amino acids. Germline CDR1 is SNHLY and CDR2 is FYNNEI. V was clipped by 3 bases and J by 2 bases, with 11 bases between them. The complete variable domain, with remaining parts taken from reference TRBV2 and TRBJ2-7, reads EPEVTQTPSHQVTQMGQEVILRCVPISNHLYFYWYRQILGQKVEFLVSFYNNEISEKSEIFDDQFSVERPDGSNFTLKIRSTKLEDSAMYFCASSEGLVAYEQYFGPGTRLTVT.

The V call is TRBV3-1, the J call TRBJ2-7; D is perhaps TRBD1 (6 bases). The germline V gene encodes CDR1 LGHDT and CDR2 YNNKEL (reference sequence). This CDR3 contains 17 residues. With 4 bases removed from V and 5 bases from J, the gap between germline ends came to 24 bases. CDR3 coding DNA: TGTGCCAGCAGCCGGGGTTTGGGGACAACGCGGAGGAACGAGCAGTACTTC. Its translation: CASSRGLGTTRRNEQYF.

The J gene is TRBJ2-7, the V gene TRBV24-1, with D tentatively TRBD1 or TRBD2 (6 bases each). CDR3 length: 15 residues. Germline values: CDR1 KGHDR, CDR2 SFDVKD. The germline V and J ends were trimmed by 4 bases and 3 bases, with 15 bases remaining between them. Written as DNA, the CDR3 is TGTGCCACCAGTGACTCCCTCGGGGGCGGCTACGAGCAGTACTTC. Its protein product is CATSDSLGGGYEQYF.

This chain links TRBV27 with TRBJ2-7; 10 bases line up with TRBD1. The germline CDR1 and CDR2 sequences are MNHEY and SMNVEV (reference sequence). Trimming took 6 bases from V and 6 from J; bases not matched to a gene: 8. The CDR3 has 14 residues. The CDR3 sequence: CASSLGTGEGEQYF. The CDR3 DNA sequence: TGTGCCAGCAGCCTCGGGACAGGGGAGGGCGAGCAGTACTTC.

This clonotype was counted at least ten times. The chain has TRBV7-2 and TRBJ2-1, with no clear D. CDR1 is SGHTA, CDR2 FQGNSA, per germline. The germline V and J ends were trimmed by 3 bases and 6 bases, with 9 bases remaining between them. CDR3 length: 13 amino acids. CDR3 protein: CASSLWVRNEQFF. The CDR3 DNA reads TGTGCCAGCAGCTTGTGGGTACGCAATGAGCAGTTCTTC.

This clonotype was seen a handful of times. The chain couples TRBV12-3 or TRBV12-4 to TRBJ2-6; D unresolved. Trimming left V 3 bases short and J 0 bases short, with 9 bases between. The CDR3 is 16 residues long. This chain's CDR3 is CASSFKTFSGANVLTF. The CDR3 DNA is TGTGCCAGCAGTTTTAAGACTTTCTCTGGGGCCAACGTCCTGACTTTC.

This clonotype was counted at least ten times. The gene calls are TRBV29-1 and TRBJ2-7; 10 bases match TRBD2. Trimming removed 6 bases from V and 4 bases from J; junction bases left unmatched: 21. The CDR3 length is 18 residues. The V gene's germline CDR1 is SQVTM and CDR2 ANQGSEA. Here the CDR3 DNA reads TGCAGCGTGACCCACTTCAGGACAGGGAGACTAGCGGGTTACGAGCAGTACTTC. Its protein product is CSVTHFRTGRLAGYEQYF.

The V and J genes are TRBV9 and TRBJ2-3; 11 positions match TRBD2. Germline loops: CDR1 SGDLS, CDR2 YYNGEE. The CDR3 is 18 residues long. The V gene end was trimmed by 0 bases and the J gene end by 3 bases; junction bases not matched to a gene: 9. CDR3 region: CASSVVASGRTLTDTQYF. CDR3 in DNA: TGTGCCAGCAGCGTAGTCGCTAGCGGGAGGACCTTGACAGATACGCAGTATTTT. The full variable domain, with the rest looked up from reference TRBV9 and TRBJ2-3, is DSGVTQTPKHLITATGQRVTLRCSPRSGDLSVYWYQQSLDQGLQFLIQYYNGEERAKGNILERFSAQQFPDLHSELNLSSLELGDSALYFCASSVVASGRTLTDTQYFGPGTRLTVL.

This clonotype was seen a single time. This chain connects TRBV20-1 to TRBJ2-3, with 16 bases matching TRBD2. Germline lookup yields CDR1 DFQATT and CDR2 SNEGSKA (reference sequence). Trimming at V came to 5 bases and at J to 4 bases, leaving 6 bases not matched to a gene. CDR3 length: 16 residues. CDR3 loop: CSAPGLAGGAPDTQYF. The CDR3, as DNA: TGCAGTGCTCCGGGACTAGCGGGGGGGGCACCAGATACGCAGTATTTT.

This CDR3 is CATSGTSGRAGYNEQFF. In nucleotides, the CDR3 is TGTGCCACCAGTGGGACTAGCGGGAGGGCCGGGTACAATGAGCAGTTCTTC. V gene TRBV24-1 combines with J gene TRBJ2-1; TRBD2 agrees at 15 bases. The V gene end was trimmed by 5 bases and the J gene end by 4 bases; junction bases not matched to a gene: 5. The CDR3 consists of 17 residues. Germline V gene sequence: CDR1 KGHDR, CDR2 SFDVKD.

A single count supports this clonotype. This sequence joins TRBV5-1 and TRBJ2-4, with 8 bases aligning to TRBD1. The end of the DNA fits TRBJ2-7 better, so the J call may be wrong. From germline, CDR1 is SGHRS and CDR2 YFSETQ. CDR3 length: 13 amino acids. In nucleotides, the CDR3 is TGCGCCAGCAGGCGGACAGGGAATTACGAGCAGTACTTC. Its translation is CASRRTGNYEQYF.

This clonotype was detected only a few times. V usage is TRBV27 and J usage is TRBJ2-3; TRBD2 matches at 8 bases. The V gene's germline CDR1 is MNHEY and CDR2 SMNVEV (reference sequence). V trimming: 1 base; J trimming: 3 bases; junction bases outside the gene matches: 3. The CDR3 covers 15 residues. The CDR3 region is CASSLFPSGTDTQYF. CDR3 sequence (DNA): TGTGCCAGCAGTTTATTCCCTAGCGGGACAGATACGCAGTATTTT.

V and J are TRBV3-1 and TRBJ2-7; D gene uncertain. The CDR3 contains 13 residues. Looked up from germline, CDR1 is LGHDT and CDR2 is YNNKEL (reference sequence). V lost 1 base and J lost 3, with 7 bases in between. CDR3 sequence reads: CASSQVGFYEQYF. CDR3 coding DNA: TGTGCCAGCAGCCAAGTTGGGTTCTACGAGCAGTACTTC.

This chain uses TRBV29-1 with TRBJ1-1, with D uncertain. Germline V gene lookup returns CDR1 SQVTM and CDR2 ANQGSEA. The CDR3 contains 14 residues. V was cut by 4 bases and J by 1 base, with 13 bases left in between. DNA for the CDR3: TGCAGCGTTGTGGGCAGCAAGAAGAACACTGAAGCTTTCTTT. Encoded protein: CSVVGSKKNTEAFF.

V is TRBV4-1 and J is TRBJ1-2, with 7 bases that match TRBD1. V shed 3 bases and J 4 bases; nucleotides not matched to a gene: 5. Looked up from germline, CDR1 is MGHRA and CDR2 is YSYEKL. There are 14 residues in the CDR3. The CDR3 reads CASSQPDRRYGYTF. In nucleotides, the CDR3 is TGCGCCAGCAGCCAGCCGGACAGGCGCTATGGCTACACCTTC.